The present TCR beta chain was sequenced within a study of blood T cell repertoires in COVID-19. Assay: immunoSEQ multiplex PCR; the TCRdb copy retains only in-frame clones and omits some. Among some 33,000 clones listed, 65% to 90% were seen once. CDR1 is MNHEY, CDR2 SMNVEV, per germline (reference sequence). The CDR3 covers 13 residues. The trim removed 6 bases at V and 2 bases at J, leaving 3 bases unmatched. Sequenced sample: peripheral blood. The receptor was derived from a human donor in a cohort sampled during active COVID-19. V gene TRBV27 combines with J gene TRBJ2-7; 8 nucleotides match TRBD2. CDR3 sequence: CASRRGVPYEQYF. The CDR3, as DNA: TGTGCCAGCAGGCGGGGGGTCCCCTACGAGCAGTACTTC.